This entry lists 18 T cell receptor beta chains sequenced from one sample in a study of cytomegalovirus exposure and HLA in healthy donors. Primers included in the PCR were 60 Vbeta and 13 Jbeta primers. This table comes from immunoSEQ multiplex PCR, and its TCRdb copy is limited to in-frame clones, with some not included. The profile shows 210,000 or so clones, 85% to 90% of them singletons. The material sequenced was PBMCs. These receptors all come from a human donor in good health.

The chain recombines TRBV4-2 with TRBJ2-1, with 8 bases identical to TRBD1. The CDR3 totals 13 residues. Germline V lookup: CDR1 LGHNA, CDR2 YNFKEQ. V shed 4 bases, J shed 8 bases, and the junction held 4 bases outside the gene matches. The CDR3 DNA follows: TGTGCCAGCAGCCCAGCACAGGGGGATGAGCAGTTCTTC. Protein: CASSPAQGDEQFF.

The chain has TRBV7-9 and TRBJ2-2, with D tentatively TRBD2 (6 bases). Deletions cut 5 bases from V and 0 bases from J, with 16 bases between. CDR3 length: 17 residues. Germline V CDR1 and CDR2: SEHNR, FQNEAQ (reference sequence). The chain's CDR3 is CASSPDYHQANTGELFF. The DNA for the CDR3 is TGTGCCAGCAGCCCGGACTACCACCAAGCGAACACCGGGGAGCTGTTTTTT.

The rearrangement uses TRBV11-2 and TRBJ1-3, with a possible D match to TRBD1 (5 bases). The germline CDR1 and CDR2 sequences are SGHAT and FQNNGV. Trimming left V 5 bases short and J 4 bases short, with 12 bases between. The CDR3 is made up of 14 amino acids. The DNA for the CDR3 is TGTGCCAGCAGCATTCCGACAGAAGGAAACACCATATATTTT. Protein product: CASSIPTEGNTIYF.

The rearrangement joins TRBV9 to TRBJ2-2; 8 bases fit TRBD2. This CDR3 is built from 16 residues. Trimming at V came to 7 bases and at J to 5 bases, leaving 13 bases not matched to a gene. The germline V gene encodes CDR1 SGDLS and CDR2 YYNGEE. CDR3 DNA: TGTGCCAGCGCGCCTCGTAGCGGGGCACTGACCGGGGAGCTGTTTTTT. Translating it yields CASAPRSGALTGELFF.

The table lists this clone with a few counts. The chain employs TRBV27 and TRBJ2-7, with a tentative D call TRBD2 (5 bases). The CDR3 consists of 14 residues. CDR1 is MNHEY, CDR2 SMNVEV, per germline (reference sequence). Deletions cut 8 bases from V and 6 bases from J, with 20 bases between. CDR3 nucleotide sequence: TGTGCCAGCGGCAGGACTGGGTTTTCTCCCGAGCAGTACTTC. It encodes CASGRTGFSPEQYF.

This clone was counted between two and nine times. CDR3: CASSVRVGLAPYEQYF. The CDR3 nucleotides are TGTGCCAGCAGTGTAAGGGTCGGACTAGCGCCGTACGAGCAGTACTTC. The chain joins TRBV6-1 to TRBJ2-7; 9 bases are shared with TRBD2. Trimming removed 4 bases from V and 4 bases from J; junction bases left unmatched: 11. Germline CDR1 reads MNHNS; CDR2 reads SASEGT. CDR3 length: 16 residues.

In its sample, this clone was seen once. The chain is built from TRBV7-8 and TRBJ2-2, with 16 bases that match TRBD2. Looked up from germline, CDR1 is SGHVS and CDR2 is FQNEAQ. The CDR3 spans 18 residues. V lost 0 bases, J lost 7 bases, and 5 bases stayed unmatched. CDR3 sequence: CASSLAGLAGGPVGELFF. CDR3 in DNA: TGTGCCAGCAGCTTAGCGGGACTAGCGGGAGGGCCGGTCGGGGAGCTGTTTTTT.

This chain's CDR3 is CASSLGGGEAFF. The CDR3, as DNA: TGTGCCAGCAGCTTGGGGGGAGGGGAAGCTTTCTTT. The V and J genes are TRBV7-3 and TRBJ1-1; weak D call: TRBD1 (5 bases). The CDR3 extends over 12 amino acids. Germline V gives CDR1 SGHTA, CDR2 FQGTGA. Trimming took 3 bases from V and 8 from J, leaving 10 bases between them.

The J gene is TRBJ1-1, the V gene TRBV2; tentatively, D is TRBD1 (6 bases). Germline assignment: CDR1 SNHLY and CDR2 FYNNEI. This CDR3 is built from 15 residues. V shed 6 bases and J shed 2 bases, with 16 bases lying between them. CDR3 sequence (DNA): TGTGCCAGCAGCCCAGGGGTACAGTCCAACACTGAAGCTTTCTTT. Amino acid sequence: CASSPGVQSNTEAFF.

This chain links TRBV6-6 with TRBJ2-7; D not certain. V dropped 2 bases and J dropped 6 bases, with 5 bases sitting between them. The CDR3 loop spans 11 amino acids. The germline CDR1 and CDR2 sequences are MNHNY and SVGAGI (reference sequence). DNA of the CDR3: TGTGCCAGCAGTTACCAGGCCGAGCAGTACTTC. It yields the protein CASSYQAEQYF.

The rearrangement joins TRBV28 to TRBJ2-3, with 11 bases lining up with TRBD2. Looked up from germline, CDR1 is MDHEN and CDR2 is SYDVKM. The CDR3 sequence is 15 residues long. With V trimmed by 6 bases and J by 6 bases, 8 bases remained unmatched. CDR3 amino acids: CASRPTSGGGDTQYF. Written as DNA, the CDR3 is TGTGCCAGCAGACCTACTAGCGGGGGAGGTGATACGCAGTATTTT.

V and J are TRBV11-2 and TRBJ2-6; D gene ambiguous. Germline values: CDR1 SGHAT, CDR2 FQNNGV. The V end lost 1 base, the J end lost 0 bases, and 7 bases lay between the germline ends. The CDR3 is made up of 16 amino acids. The CDR3 coding sequence is TGTGCCAGCAGCTTAGGTAGATACTCTGGGGCCAACGTCCTGACTTTC. This codes for CASSLGRYSGANVLTF.

For the CDR3, the DNA is TGTGCCAGCAGCGGGACTAGCGGGAGGGCCCAAGAGACCCAGTACTTC. It yields the protein CASSGTSGRAQETQYF. This chain uses TRBV2 with TRBJ2-5; the match to TRBD2 covers 16 bases. Unmatched junction bases numbered 2, after V lost 6 bases and J lost 1 base. CDR1 and CDR2 from the germline V gene are SNHLY and FYNNEI. This CDR3 has 16 amino acids.

The rearrangement uses TRBV21-1 and TRBJ1-2; the D call TRBD1 from the table was never checked on the DNA. TRBV21-1 represents a pseudogene. The CDR3 is 13 residues long. Here the CDR3 reads CASSKVGVSGYTF. As DNA, the CDR3 is TGTGCCAGCAGCAAAGTAGGGGTGAGCGGCTACACCTTC.

This clone turned up a few times. The rearrangement joins TRBV11-1 to TRBJ2-7; 12 nucleotides line up with TRBD2. Germline loops: CDR1 SGHAT, CDR2 FQDESV (reference sequence). V shed 4 bases and J 1 base; nucleotides not matched to a gene: 2. CDR3 length: 15 residues. The CDR3 region has the DNA TGTGCCAGCAGCTCCGGACTAGCGGGGTCCTACGAGCAGTACTTC. Translation: CASSSGLAGSYEQYF.

This chain joins TRBV15 and TRBJ2-7, with unresolved D. The germline V gene encodes CDR1 LNHNV and CDR2 YYDKDF (reference sequence). The V end was cut by 4 bases, the J end by 2 bases, with 9 bases between. The CDR3 runs 13 residues. In nucleotides, the CDR3 is TGTGCCACCAGCACGAGTATGGCCTACGAGCAGTACTTC. This encodes CATSTSMAYEQYF.

The genes are TRBV2 and TRBJ2-4, with D hard to call. CDR1 SNHLY and CDR2 FYNNEI come from the germline V gene. The CDR3 is 12 amino acids. V lost 2 bases and J 8 bases, leaving 7 bases between the germline ends. As DNA, the CDR3 is TGTGCCAGCAGTGAATCTTCTTACATTCAGTACTTC. This translates into CASSESSYIQYF.

The chain combines TRBV7-2 with TRBJ2-1; 11 bases fit TRBD2. Germline lookup yields CDR1 SGHTA and CDR2 FQGNSA. The CDR3 is 14 residues long. V shed 3 bases, J shed 7 bases, and the junction held 2 bases outside the gene matches. In DNA form, the CDR3 reads TGTGCCAGCAGCTTTCTAGCGGGAGGAAATGAGCAGTTCTTC. Its translation is CASSFLAGGNEQFF.